Sequencing of this T cell receptor (beta chain) was carried out in a study of T cell responses to AZD1222 COVID-19 vaccine. Looking at the study overall: Investigators merged groups given second doses at roughly 4 or roughly 12 weeks. Study observations and caveats: Repertoire samples came only from after the peak T cell response. Spike-wide coverage was observed for vaccine-associated CD4 TCRs, with dominant responses at 160-218 and 743-854. A reported finding is that nearly half of spike-specific TCRs target unmutated variant regions.

Comments on this clone: Its antigen remains unidentified.

Some clones are missing from TCRdb's copy, which holds only in-frame ones; the method was immunoSEQ multiplex PCR. The sample has 85,000 to 130,000 clones, about 93% seen once. This sequence was found in an adult in good health. The sequences come from peripheral blood, collected on day 0 of AZD1222 vaccination.

CDR3 loop: CASCGTGGGTDTQYF. DNA for the CDR3: TGTGCCAGTTGCGGAACAGGGGGTGGCACAGATACGCAGTATTTT. This chain connects TRBV2 to TRBJ2-3, with 8 positions matching TRBD1. The CDR3 spans 15 residues. Germline V CDR1 and CDR2: SNHLY, FYNNEI. With V trimmed by 9 bases and J by 1 base, 9 bases remained unmatched.